This T cell receptor (beta chain) was captured by sequencing in a study of regulatory and conventional T cells in RAG deficiency. Regarding this clone: What it binds is not known.

This CDR3 is 12 amino acids long. CDR1 KGHSH and CDR2 LQKENI come from the germline V gene. Trimming pared 4 bases from V and 6 bases from J, leaving 10 bases between. Study results and caveats: Compared with controls, unique Treg TCR beta sequences dropped roughly 100-fold in Omenn syndrome and CID/AS.

Generated by immunoSEQ multiplex PCR, the TCRdb table keeps only in-frame clones and is missing some. The sample shows around 29,000 clones, 90% to 95% of them seen only once. Genomic DNA came from blood regulatory T cells gated CD4+ CD25-high CD127-low. The data were also submitted as part of a second study, on regulatory T cells. That work adds: The PCR used 52 TRBV and 13 TRBJ primers.

The sample was Tregs sorted from blood. The source is a human donor in good health. This chain joins TRBV18 and TRBJ2-7; the D gene is possibly TRBD1 (5 bases). CDR3 region: CASSLQGAEQYF. The DNA of the CDR3 is TGTGCCAGCTCACTCCAGGGTGCCGAGCAGTACTTC.